The 28 T cell receptor beta chains in this list originate from one sample, sequenced in a study of shared clonotypes between healthy human individuals. The assay was immunoSEQ multiplex PCR, and TCRdb's table has in-frame clones only and misses some. The data contain about 180,000 clones, approximately 92% of them seen just once; the ten biggest clones take up 0.067%. Input material: naive CD4+ T cells sorted from blood. Documented subset: CD45RA+ positively selected. These receptors originate from a woman aged 25-40 years in good health.

The rearrangement uses TRBV6-5 and TRBJ2-1; D possibly corresponds to TRBD2 (6 bases). Deletions cut 0 bases from V and 3 bases from J, with 12 bases between. Germline CDR1 is MNHEY and CDR2 is SVGAGI. This CDR3 has 16 residues. CDR3: CASSYSRTTDYNEQFF. CDR3 DNA sequence: TGTGCCAGCAGTTACTCCAGGACTACGGACTACAATGAGCAGTTCTTC.

This chain links TRBV11-3 with TRBJ2-7, with TRBD2 as a possible D gene (5 bases). The V end was cut by 5 bases, the J end by 3 bases, with 20 bases between. The CDR3 is 16 amino acids. Germline lookup yields CDR1 SGHNT and CDR2 YENEEA. CDR3 sequence: CASSQEGSGLIYEQYF. The CDR3 nucleotides are TGTGCCAGCAGCCAAGAAGGGAGCGGCCTTATCTACGAGCAGTACTTC.

This chain links TRBV6-8 with TRBJ2-2; a possible D gene is TRBD2 (6 bases). Trimming shortened V by 4 bases and J by 8 bases, and 17 bases separated the two germline ends. Germline-derived CDR1 and CDR2 are MNHGY and SAAAGT. This CDR3 is built from 15 residues. Written as DNA, the CDR3 is TGTGCCAGCAGTTCCGTAGGGACTCACGGAGGGGAGCTGTTTTTT. Translating it yields CASSSVGTHGGELFF.

V is TRBV4-1 and J is TRBJ1-5; TRBD1 might be the D (5 bases). This CDR3 has 15 amino acids. The V gene lost 4 bases and the J gene lost 1 base, with 11 bases spanning the gap. CDR1 is MGHRA and CDR2 is YSYEKL in the germline V gene. The CDR3 is CASSRQYKSNQPQHF. CDR3 coding DNA: TGCGCCAGCAGCCGACAGTATAAAAGCAATCAGCCCCAGCATTTT.

This chain links TRBV9 with TRBJ2-3, with TRBD2 as a possible D gene (6 bases). Germline-derived CDR1 and CDR2 are SGDLS and YYNGEE. V lost 4 bases to trimming and J lost 5 bases, with 11 bases between them. This CDR3 is built from 13 residues. The CDR3 region has the DNA TGTGCCAGCAGCCCCCCCGGGGGAGATACGCAGTATTTT. It yields the protein CASSPPGGDTQYF.

The chain has TRBV5-1 and TRBJ2-1, with 13 bases fitting TRBD2. Germline CDR1 is SGHRS and CDR2 is YFSETQ. The J segment lost 4 bases and the V segment lost 0 bases, leaving 1 base of the junction unmatched. The CDR3 has 16 amino acids. The CDR3: CASSLGTSGSYNEQFF. The CDR3 bases are TGCGCCAGCAGCTTGGGGACTAGCGGGAGTTACAATGAGCAGTTCTTC.

The chain carries TRBV7-2 and TRBJ2-7; TRBD1 is a possible D gene (5 bases). The V end was cut by 5 bases, the J end by 2 bases, with 22 bases between. Per the germline V gene, CDR1 is SGHTA and CDR2 is FQGNSA. This CDR3 is 17 amino acids long. CDR3 amino acids: CASSAGWARDFAYEQYF. In DNA form, the CDR3 reads TGTGCCAGCAGCGCAGGGTGGGCCAGGGATTTCGCCTACGAGCAGTACTTC.

This clone was picked up one time. The chain recombines TRBV6-1 with TRBJ2-7; 7 nucleotides line up with TRBD1. The CDR3 loop spans 15 amino acids. The V and J ends lost 2 bases and 2 bases, in that order; junction bases with no gene match: 6. CDR1 and CDR2 from the germline V gene are MNHNS and SASEGT. In DNA, the CDR3 is TGTGCCAGCAGTGAATTCGACAGGGACCCCTACGAGCAGTACTTC. This sequence encodes CASSEFDRDPYEQYF.

This clone was seen only once. The chain has TRBV11-3 and TRBJ2-7; 8 nucleotides align to TRBD1. Germline CDR1 and CDR2: SGHNT and YENEEA. The CDR3 spans 14 residues. Trimming removed 3 bases from V and 0 bases from J; junction bases left unmatched: 1. The DNA of the CDR3 is TGTGCCAGCAGCTTGGGACAGGACTCCTACGAGCAGTACTTC. Residues: CASSLGQDSYEQYF.

The chain is built from TRBV5-1 and TRBJ1-6; possible D gene TRBD1, 5 bases. The CDR3 runs to 17 residues. Per the germline V gene, CDR1 is SGHRS and CDR2 is YFSETQ. V was pared by 4 bases and J by 10 bases, with 24 bases between. The CDR3 sequence: CASSLGPQNGGESPLHF. The CDR3 DNA sequence: TGCGCCAGCAGCCTAGGGCCGCAAAACGGGGGAGAATCACCCCTCCACTTT.

V and J are TRBV28 and TRBJ1-5, with a possible D match to TRBD1 (5 bases). CDR1 is MDHEN, CDR2 SYDVKM, per germline. This CDR3 comprises 15 residues. Trimming shortened V by 6 bases and J by 6 bases, and 18 bases separated the two germline ends. CDR3 sequence (DNA): TGTGCCAGCAGCCGCGGACGTGGGGCGGTTCAGCCCCAGCATTTT. This gives the protein CASSRGRGAVQPQHF.

The chain employs TRBV6-6 and TRBJ2-7; tentatively, D is TRBD2 (6 bases). Trimming stripped 4 bases from V and 3 bases from J, with 13 bases between. CDR1 and CDR2 (germline): MNHNY, SVGAGI (reference sequence). The CDR3 contains 14 residues. The CDR3 region has the DNA TGTGCCAGCAGTTTTTCAGGCGGGAACTACGAGCAGTACTTC. It encodes CASSFSGGNYEQYF.

The gene calls are TRBV2 and TRBJ2-7; TRBD1 matches at 10 bases. Trimming at V came to 5 bases and at J to 6 bases, leaving 10 bases not matched to a gene. CDR1 and CDR2 (germline): SNHLY, FYNNEI. This CDR3 contains 15 residues. CDR3 in amino acids: CASSSRTGGLSEQYF. The CDR3 nucleotides read TGTGCCAGCAGTAGTCGGACAGGGGGATTGTCCGAGCAGTACTTC. The full variable domain, with the rest looked up from reference TRBV2 and TRBJ2-7, is EPEVTQTPSHQVTQMGQEVILRCVPISNHLYFYWYRQILGQKVEFLVSFYNNEISEKSEIFDDQFSVERPDGSNFTLKIRSTKLEDSAMYFCASSSRTGGLSEQYFGPGTRLTVT.

This clone was recorded only once. The chain couples TRBV11-2 to TRBJ2-7, with 9 positions matching TRBD2. Germline CDR1 is SGHAT and CDR2 is FQNNGV. Losses at the gene ends were 6 bases for V and 2 bases for J; bases not matched to a gene: 2. The CDR3 contains 13 residues. The CDR3 loop reads CASRVAGAYEQYF. For the CDR3, the DNA is TGTGCCAGCAGGGTAGCGGGAGCCTACGAGCAGTACTTC.

The V and J genes are TRBV19 and TRBJ2-5; perhaps TRBD1 as D (5 bases). Matching the DNA end better, TRBJ2-7 makes the J call doubtful. Per germline, CDR1 LNHDA and CDR2 SQIVND (reference sequence). The CDR3 consists of 14 residues. In DNA form, the CDR3 reads TGTGCCAGTAGTATATCAGGGTCCTCCTACGAGCAGTACTTC. Amino acids: CASSISGSSYEQYF.

The gene calls are TRBV7-9 and TRBJ2-7, with D perhaps given as TRBD1 or TRBD2 (5 bases each). CDR1 is SEHNR and CDR2 is FQNEAQ in the germline V gene (reference sequence). V lost 5 bases and J lost 3, with 11 bases in between. This CDR3 has 13 amino acids. CDR3 loop: CASSRGDFYEQYF. The CDR3 bases are TGTGCCAGCAGCCGAGGGGATTTCTACGAGCAGTACTTC.

The rearrangement joins TRBV30 to TRBJ2-7; TRBD1 might be the D (6 bases). Trimming pared 2 bases from V and 0 bases from J, leaving 11 bases between. The CDR3 loop spans 14 amino acids. The V gene's germline CDR1 is GTSNPN and CDR2 SVGIG (reference sequence). The CDR3 bases are TGTGCCTGGAGTAAGGGGGAGCCCTCCTACGAGCAGTACTTC. Its translation is CAWSKGEPSYEQYF.

The V gene is TRBV27, the J gene TRBJ1-5, with D hard to call. Germline-derived CDR1 and CDR2 are MNHEY and SMNVEV (reference sequence). V was pared by 4 bases and J by 3 bases, with 7 bases between. The CDR3 sequence is 13 residues long. The CDR3 sequence is CASSSISNQPQHF. The DNA of the CDR3 is TGTGCCAGCAGTTCCATATCCAATCAGCCCCAGCATTTT.

The chain couples TRBV27 to TRBJ1-6; D gene uncertain. The CDR3 length is 13 residues. V lost 10 bases to trimming and J lost 7 bases, with 14 bases between them. Germline lookup yields CDR1 MNHEY and CDR2 SMNVEV (reference sequence). CDR3 coding DNA: TGTGCCACAAAAGGAGGGAGGAATTCACCCCTCCACTTT. It yields the protein CATKGGRNSPLHF.

CDR3 sequence reads: CASSPVVLGETQYF. CDR3 DNA: TGTGCCAGCAGCCCCGTAGTCTTGGGGGAGACCCAGTACTTC. The chain is built from TRBV11-2 and TRBJ2-5; D uncertain. The germline gives CDR1 SGHAT, CDR2 FQNNGV. The V end was cut by 5 bases, the J end by 5 bases, with 15 bases between. CDR3 length: 14 amino acids.

The chain carries TRBV6-5 and TRBJ2-1, with D maybe TRBD2 (6 bases). The ends were cut back, 5 bases at V and 6 bases at J, with 14 bases in the middle. The CDR3 covers 14 residues. Germline-derived CDR1 and CDR2 are MNHEY and SVGAGI. The CDR3 protein is CASSTPGTLNEQFF. The CDR3 nucleotides are TGTGCCAGCAGTACCCCCGGGACTCTCAATGAGCAGTTCTTC.

The V call is TRBV19, the J call TRBJ1-5; no clear D gene. The CDR3 loop spans 13 amino acids. V was shortened by 7 bases and J by 6 bases, with 13 bases between the two germline ends. Germline V gene data show CDR1 as LNHDA and CDR2 as SQIVND (reference sequence). Written as DNA, the CDR3 is TGTGCCAGTACCCCGGGAGTCGGTCAGCCCCAGCATTTT. Translating gives CASTPGVGQPQHF.

V usage is TRBV11-2 and J usage is TRBJ1-1, with D possibly matching TRBD1 (5 bases). In germline, CDR1 is SGHAT, CDR2 FQNNGV. With 5 bases removed from V and 3 bases from J, the gap between germline ends came to 16 bases. The CDR3 extends over 15 amino acids. DNA of the CDR3: TGTGCCAGCAGCCTGGGACTGTTGTGGGACACTGAAGCTTTCTTT. This codes for CASSLGLLWDTEAFF.

The J gene is TRBJ1-2, the V gene TRBV28; TRBD1 agrees at 7 bases. The CDR3 consists of 13 residues. With V trimmed by 5 bases and J by 8 bases, 8 bases remained unmatched. Germline-derived CDR1 and CDR2 are MDHEN and SYDVKM. CDR3 in amino acids: CASSADRVSGYTF. Written as DNA, the CDR3 is TGTGCCAGCAGTGCAGACAGGGTGAGCGGCTACACCTTC.

This clone was observed a single time. The V call is TRBV27, the J call TRBJ1-3, with 7 bases matching TRBD1. Germline CDR1 MNHEY, CDR2 SMNVEV (reference sequence). The CDR3 loop spans 12 amino acids. The ends lost 6 bases at V and 4 bases at J; junction bases unmatched: 0. CDR3 residues: CASRTGGNTIYF. Here the CDR3 DNA reads TGTGCCAGCAGGACAGGGGGAAACACCATATATTTT.

The chain carries TRBV29-1 and TRBJ1-2; D gene uncertain. The CDR3 length is 11 residues. Trimming removed 7 bases at V and 2 bases at J, with 8 bases between. Per germline, CDR1 SQVTM and CDR2 ANQGSEA. The CDR3 DNA reads TGCAGCGCCCAAGAGAACTATGGCTACACCTTC. This sequence encodes CSAQENYGYTF.

The V call is TRBV25-1, the J call TRBJ2-5; D tentatively fits TRBD1 or TRBD2 (5 bases each). With 4 bases removed from V and 2 bases from J, the gap between germline ends came to 17 bases. Per germline, CDR1 MGHDK and CDR2 SYGVNS. The CDR3 totals 16 residues. CDR3 amino acids: CASSVTGTAPQETQYF. DNA for the CDR3: TGTGCCAGCAGTGTCACCGGGACGGCGCCTCAAGAGACCCAGTACTTC.

The CDR3 region is CASRGGEGPGTEAFF. DNA of the CDR3: TGCGCCAGCAGAGGGGGAGAAGGCCCGGGGACTGAAGCTTTCTTT. V and J are TRBV10-2 and TRBJ1-1; possibly TRBD1 for D (6 bases). Trimming shortened V by 6 bases and J by 5 bases, and 19 bases separated the two germline ends. Germline CDR1 WSHSY, CDR2 SAAADI. The CDR3 loop spans 15 amino acids.